The TCR beta chain described here comes from a study of T cell responses to AZD1222 COVID-19 vaccine. Germline V gene sequence: CDR1 SNHLY, CDR2 FYNNEI. Trimming took 1 base from V and 4 from J, leaving 7 bases between them. This CDR3 is built from 13 residues. Method: immunoSEQ multiplex PCR; TCRdb's copy keeps in-frame clones and lacks some. The profile shows approximately 130,000 clones, approximately 86% of them singletons. The TCR sequence derives from an adult who received the AZD1222 COVID-19 vaccine. The specimen was peripheral blood, collected 28 days after the second AZD1222 dose. V usage is TRBV2 and J usage is TRBJ1-2; D gene uncertain. The CDR3 region is CASSEVVAYGYTF. The CDR3 coding sequence is TGTGCCAGCAGTGAAGTGGTAGCCTATGGCTACACCTTC. Looking up the rest from reference TRBV2 and TRBJ1-2 gives the full variable domain: EPEVTQTPSHQVTQMGQEVILRCVPISNHLYFYWYRQILGQKVEFLVSFYNNEISEKSEIFDDQFSVERPDGSNFTLKIRSTKLEDSAMYFCASSEVVAYGYTFGSGTRLTVV.